In this sample, the clone carrying this T cell receptor beta chain turned up a few times. This sample was included in a study of human T cells and chemical hapten exposure. Noted time point: patch test 1, 2 weeks after DPC sensitization. Treatment reported: therapeutic diphenylcyclopropenone sensitization with weekly scalp DPC. The starting material, unfractionated whole blood, was used for total RNA extraction. The ends were cut back, 5 bases at V and 2 bases at J, with 7 bases in the middle. CDR1 and CDR2 from the germline V gene are SEHNR and FQNEAQ (reference sequence). This CDR3 contains 12 residues. TCRdb passed the RACE reads through MiXCR, listing each CDR3 protein once. The sample lists under 60,000 distinct CDR3 sequences, approximately 11% seen once, with 1.8% in the top ten.

Sequencing was performed on whole blood, taken in connection with sensitization to the hapten diphenylcyclopropenone (DPC). The V and J genes are TRBV7-9 and TRBJ2-7, with unresolved D. This receptor was obtained from a woman between 40 and 50 years old with alopecia areata. Some clones in this sample may be carry-over from other donors' samples. CDR3 coding DNA: TGTGCCAGCAGCGCCGCGGCCTACGAGCAGTACTTC. It translates to CASSAAAYEQYF.